The 9 T cell receptor beta chains presented below share a single source sample, sequenced in a study of blood T cell repertoires in COVID-19. The assay was immunoSEQ multiplex PCR, and TCRdb's table has in-frame clones only and misses some. The sample holds 200,000 to 300,000 clones, approximately 88% seen once. Sequences were obtained from PBMCs or T cells enriched from blood (not recorded which). The source is a woman in her thirties or forties with acute COVID-19.

The rearrangement uses TRBV11-3 and TRBJ2-3, with D hard to call. Trimming shortened V by 5 bases and J by 5 bases, and 8 bases separated the two germline ends. The CDR3 covers 12 residues. CDR1 SGHNT and CDR2 YENEEA come from the germline V gene. This CDR3 is CASSRSLDTQYF. The CDR3 DNA reads TGTGCCAGCAGCCGGTCACTAGATACGCAGTATTTT.

The CDR3 nucleotides are TGTGCCAGCAGTGAAGGGGCCGGAGGGAATTCACCCCTCCACTTT. It translates to CASSEGAGGNSPLHF. This chain links TRBV2 with TRBJ1-6; D call uncertain. From germline, CDR1 is SNHLY and CDR2 FYNNEI. V lost 1 base and J lost 7, with 11 bases in between. CDR3 length equals 15 residues.

V is TRBV5-6 and J is TRBJ1-5; no firm D call. From germline, CDR1 is SGHDT and CDR2 YYEEEE. V was shortened by 2 bases and J by 3 bases, with 12 bases between the two germline ends. CDR3 length: 15 amino acids. Written as DNA, the CDR3 is TGTGCCAGCAGCTTTTTGGGCAGGCCCAATCAGCCCCAGCATTTT. This codes for CASSFLGRPNQPQHF.

V and J are TRBV5-1 and TRBJ2-5, with TRBD2 matching 8 bases. The V gene's germline CDR1 is SGHRS and CDR2 YFSETQ. V trimming: 4 bases; J trimming: 4 bases; junction bases outside the gene matches: 15. The CDR3 is made up of 17 amino acids. CDR3 loop: CASSPGTSGSERETQYF. The CDR3 nucleotides are TGCGCCAGCAGCCCCGGGACCAGCGGGAGTGAGCGAGAGACCCAGTACTTC.

V usage is TRBV6-5 and J usage is TRBJ1-6, with TRBD1 matching over 7 bases. Germline V CDR1 and CDR2: MNHEY, SVGAGI. Trimming removed 8 bases from V and 9 bases from J; junction bases left unmatched: 10. This CDR3 is 14 amino acids long. DNA for the CDR3: TGTGCCAGCGTTCCCACAGGGGATGCTTCACCCCTCCACTTT. It yields the protein CASVPTGDASPLHF.

The rearrangement uses TRBV5-1 and TRBJ1-1; D call uncertain. V shed 0 bases and J shed 2 bases, with 11 bases lying between them. The length of the CDR3 is 15 residues. CDR1 and CDR2 from the germline V gene are SGHRS and YFSETQ. The CDR3 DNA reads as TGCGCCAGCAGCTTGGATAGGCAGGCCAACACTGAAGCTTTCTTT. It encodes CASSLDRQANTEAFF.

The rearrangement links TRBV24-1 to TRBJ2-3, with a possible D match to TRBD2 (6 bases). Germline V lookup: CDR1 KGHDR, CDR2 SFDVKD. The V and J ends lost 6 bases and 0 bases respectively, with 12 bases between them. The CDR3 has 15 residues. The CDR3 sequence: CATSFSGPSTDTQYF. The CDR3 DNA follows: TGTGCCACCAGTTTTAGCGGTCCTAGCACAGATACGCAGTATTTT.

The CDR3 region is CSASRGERHEQYV. CDR3 sequence (DNA): TGCAGTGCTAGTAGAGGCGAAAGGCACGAGCAGTACGTC. V gene TRBV20-1 combines with J gene TRBJ2-7; D gene uncertain. Germline values: CDR1 DFQATT, CDR2 SNEGSKA (reference sequence). CDR3 length: 13 amino acids. Trimming removed 3 bases from V and 5 bases from J, with 14 bases in between.

This clone was seen ten or more times. V gene TRBV11-2 combines with J gene TRBJ1-5; TRBD1 might be the D (6 bases). CDR3 length: 15 residues. Germline V gene lookup returns CDR1 SGHAT and CDR2 FQNNGV. Trimming shortened V by 5 bases and J by 7 bases, and 18 bases separated the two germline ends. The CDR3 sequence: CASSPLGGHGQPQHF. CDR3 DNA sequence: TGTGCCAGCAGCCCCCTGGGGGGGCATGGACAGCCCCAGCATTTT.